The rows below give T cell receptor beta chains drawn from one sample of a study of blood T cells in healthy people across ages. Using its own MiXCR run on the 5' RACE reads, TCRdb lists one record per CDR3 protein. The profile shows roughly 800,000 distinct CDR3 sequences, more than 20% of them singletons. These data are also associated with another study on T cells of mothers and their children.

The sample comprised blood. These receptors were collected from a boy aged 5 to 17 in good health. The CDR3 runs from the conserved cysteine through the conserved F or W. Fields, in order: V gene, J gene, CDR3 protein.

V: TRBV2
J: TRBJ2-1
CDR3: CASSVERRYNEQFF

V: TRBV28
J: TRBJ2-5
CDR3: CASRGTSVYQETQYF

V: TRBV5-1
J: TRBJ2-3
CDR3: CASSLELGGDTQYF

V: TRBV7-3
J: TRBJ1-2
CDR3: CASSLTGQGSYGYTF

V: TRBV14
J: TRBJ2-1
CDR3: CASSQGLSEQFF

V: TRBV11-2
J: TRBJ2-4
CDR3: CASSSGTSGNIQYF

V: TRBV29-1
J: TRBJ2-7
CDR3: CSVEDHGASSEQYF

V: TRBV4-1
J: TRBJ1-1
CDR3: CASSHFDTEGEAFF

V: TRBV3-1
J: TRBJ2-5
CDR3: CASSQDQREGWETQYF

V: TRBV6-5
J: TRBJ1-4
CDR3: CASSYGPGSTNEKLFF

V: TRBV7-9
J: TRBJ2-7
CDR3: CASSSSRDEQYF

V: TRBV5-6
J: TRBJ2-4
CDR3: CASSFGGDIQYF

V: TRBV28
J: TRBJ1-2
CDR3: CASSLIDYGYTF

V: TRBV12-3/TRBV12-4
J: TRBJ1-3
CDR3: CASTGPNSGNTIYF

V: TRBV7-9
J: TRBJ2-2
CDR3: CASRTDRGLPMDTGELFF

V: TRBV12-3/TRBV12-4
J: TRBJ2-5
CDR3: CASKLAAQETQYF

V: TRBV20-1
J: TRBJ1-2
CDR3: CSARVPIFSGYTF

V: TRBV21-1
J: TRBJ1-1
CDR3: CASSKTARQGQIEAFF

V: TRBV10-3
J: TRBJ2-2
CDR3: CAISVLPDTGELFF

V: TRBV7-3
J: -
CDR3: CASSLTTSGSWHEQFF

V: TRBV28
J: TRBJ2-4
CDR3: CASSFDSGRGRNIQYF

V: TRBV4-1
J: TRBJ2-2
CDR3: CASSQGRNTGELFF

V: TRBV7-9
J: -
CDR3: CASSRAVGQGTEQYF

V: TRBV20-1
J: TRBJ1-2
CDR3: CSARSGLESHTF

V: TRBV28
J: TRBJ2-1
CDR3: CAGGQSSYNEQFF

V: TRBV19
J: TRBJ1-1
CDR3: CASSTGQETTEAFF

V: TRBV27
J: TRBJ1-5
CDR3: CASSLWGPNQPQHF

V: TRBV6-6
J: -
CDR3: CASSTSDSYEQYF